This TCR beta chain appears in the sequencing data of a study of liver allograft versus peripheral blood T cells. About the research overall: In transplanted livers, T cell receptor repertoires were compared with those found in the recipients' peripheral blood.

In TCRdb, the reads were re-called with MiXCR into one record per CDR3 protein. The sample shows about 5,200 distinct CDR3 sequences, around 17% of them seen only once. This clonotype is medium-sized by share. This CDR3 is 15 amino acids long. CDR1 is SQVTM and CDR2 is ANQGSEA in the germline V gene. Between the trimmed V and J ends, which lost 6 bases and 3 bases, there was a span of 20 bases. This receptor was obtained from a human patient who had a liver transplant. Some T cells may be transferred from the graft donor. This chain joins TRBV29-1 and TRBJ1-2; D remains ambiguous. DNA of the CDR3: TGCAGCGTCGATACGACGGACCCCGGCGACTATGGCTACACCTTC. Translation: CSVDTTDPGDYGYTF. The complete variable domain, with remaining parts taken from reference TRBV29-1 and TRBJ1-2, reads SAVISQKPSRDICQRGTSLTIQCQVDSQVTMMFWYRQQPGQSLTLIATANQGSEATYESGFVIDKFPISRPNLTFSTLTVSNMSPEDSSIYLCSVDTTDPGDYGYTFGSGTRLTVV.